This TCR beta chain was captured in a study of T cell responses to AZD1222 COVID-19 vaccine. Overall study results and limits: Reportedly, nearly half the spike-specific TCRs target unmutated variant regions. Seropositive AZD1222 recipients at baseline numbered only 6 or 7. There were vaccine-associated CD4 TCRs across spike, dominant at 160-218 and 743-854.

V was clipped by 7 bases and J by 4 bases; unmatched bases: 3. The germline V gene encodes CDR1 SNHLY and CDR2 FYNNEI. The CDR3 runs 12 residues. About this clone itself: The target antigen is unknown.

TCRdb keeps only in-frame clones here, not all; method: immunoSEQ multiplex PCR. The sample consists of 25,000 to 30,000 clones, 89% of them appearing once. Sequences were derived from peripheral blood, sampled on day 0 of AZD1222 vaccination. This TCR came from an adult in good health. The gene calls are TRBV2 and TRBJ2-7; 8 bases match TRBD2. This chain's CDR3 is CASKRESYEQYF. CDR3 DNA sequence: TGTGCCAGCAAGCGGGAGAGTTACGAGCAGTACTTC.